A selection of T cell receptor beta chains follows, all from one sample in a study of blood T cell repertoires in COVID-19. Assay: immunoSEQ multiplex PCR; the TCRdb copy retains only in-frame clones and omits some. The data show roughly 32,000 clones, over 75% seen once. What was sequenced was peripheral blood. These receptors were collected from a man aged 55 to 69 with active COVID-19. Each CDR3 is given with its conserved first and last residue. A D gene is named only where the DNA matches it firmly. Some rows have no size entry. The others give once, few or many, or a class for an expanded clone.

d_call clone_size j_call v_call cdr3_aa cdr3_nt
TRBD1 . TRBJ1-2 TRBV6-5 CASTQGQNYNYGYTF TGTGCCAGCACCCAGGGACAGAATTATAACTATGGCTACACCTTC
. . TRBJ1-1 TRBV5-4 CASSLAGGSEAFF TGTGCCAGCAGCTTGGCCGGGGGTTCTGAAGCTTTCTTT
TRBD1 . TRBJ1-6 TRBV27 CASSLNAGTASNSPLHF TGTGCCAGCAGTCTGAACGCCGGGACAGCTTCTAATTCACCCCTCCACTTT
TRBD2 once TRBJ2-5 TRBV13 CASSSQAGGRETQYF TGTGCCAGCAGCTCTCAAGCGGGAGGGCGGGAGACCCAGTACTTC
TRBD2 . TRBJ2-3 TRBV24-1 CATSDPSGSSTDTQYF TGTGCCACCAGTGACCCTAGCGGGAGTAGCACAGATACGCAGTATTTT
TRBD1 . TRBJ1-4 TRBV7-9 CAGQGNNEKLFF TGTGCCGGACAGGGGAATAATGAAAAACTGTTTTTT
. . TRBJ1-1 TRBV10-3 CAIRRNTEAFF TGTGCCATCAGGAGGAACACTGAAGCTTTCTTT
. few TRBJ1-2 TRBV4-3 CASSQDYPVDYGYTF TGCGCCAGCAGCCAAGATTACCCGGTGGACTATGGCTACACCTTC
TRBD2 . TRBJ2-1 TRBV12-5 CASGRGRVSYNEQFF TGTGCTAGTGGCCGCGGGAGGGTCTCCTACAATGAGCAGTTCTTC
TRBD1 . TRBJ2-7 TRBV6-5 CASSRTGNEQYF TGTGCCAGCAGCAGGACAGGGAACGAGCAGTACTTC
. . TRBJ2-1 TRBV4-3 CASSQEALATYNEQFF TGCGCCAGCAGCCAAGAGGCGCTAGCGACCTACAATGAGCAGTTCTTC
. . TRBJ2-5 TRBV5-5 CASSLGGGETQYF TGTGCCAGCAGCTTGGGAGGAGGGGAGACCCAGTACTTC
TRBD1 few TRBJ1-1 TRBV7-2 CASSPRDRRWAFF TGTGCCAGCAGCCCTCGGGACAGGAGGTGGGCTTTCTTT
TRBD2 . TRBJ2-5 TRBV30 CAWSGGGSGSQETQYF TGTGCCTGGAGTGGGGGAGGTAGCGGGAGCCAAGAGACCCAGTACTTC
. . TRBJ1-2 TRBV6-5 CASSYAASGWDGYTF TGTGCCAGCAGTTACGCGGCGTCTGGGTGGGATGGCTACACCTTC
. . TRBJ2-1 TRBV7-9 CASSFSRNEQFF TGTGCCAGCAGCTTCTCTAGGAATGAGCAGTTCTTC
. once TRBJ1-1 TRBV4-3 CASSQTTRNTEAFF TGCGCCAGCAGCCAAACCACACGGAACACTGAAGCTTTCTTT
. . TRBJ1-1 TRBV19 CASSSQGDTEAFF TGTGCCAGTAGTTCGCAGGGTGACACTGAAGCTTTCTTT
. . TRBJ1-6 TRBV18 CASSPPEGSPLHF TGTGCCAGCTCACCACCTGAGGGTTCACCCCTCCACTTT
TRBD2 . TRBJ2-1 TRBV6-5 CASDYSGLADNEQFF TGTGCCAGCGACTACTCGGGACTAGCGGACAATGAGCAGTTCTTC
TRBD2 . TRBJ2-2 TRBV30 CAWSPFGGGKGELFF TGTGCCTGGAGCCCCTTTGGGGGGGGGAAAGGGGAGCTGTTTTTT
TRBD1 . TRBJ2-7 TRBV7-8 CASSPGQGEYF TGTGCCAGCAGCCCCGGACAGGGCGAGTACTTC
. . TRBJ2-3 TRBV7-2 CASSPDRNTDTQYF TGTGCCAGCAGCCCTGACAGAAACACAGATACGCAGTATTTT
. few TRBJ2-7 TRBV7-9 CASSLMFGSEQYF TGTGCCAGCAGCTTAATGTTTGGCAGCGAGCAGTACTTC
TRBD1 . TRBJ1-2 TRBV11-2 CASSLPDRRNYGYTF TGTGCCAGCAGCTTACCGGACAGGAGGAACTATGGCTACACCTTC
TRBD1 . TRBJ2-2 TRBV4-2 CASSRGQENTGELFF TGTGCCAGCAGCCGGGGACAGGAAAACACCGGGGAGCTGTTTTTT
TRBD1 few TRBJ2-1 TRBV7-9 CASSLTGTGGKRNEQFF TGTGCCAGCAGCTTAACCGGGACAGGGGGAAAAAGGAATGAGCAGTTCTTC
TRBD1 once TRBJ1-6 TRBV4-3 CASSQDGTGVSPLHF TGCGCCAGCAGCCAAGACGGGACAGGGGTGTCACCCCTCCACTTT
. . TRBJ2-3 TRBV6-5 CASSPSSGGDTQYF TGTGCCAGCAGTCCCTCCTCGGGTGGCGATACGCAGTATTTT
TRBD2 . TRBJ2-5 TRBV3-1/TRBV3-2 CASSQDPSGRETQYF TGTGCCAGCAGCCAAGATCCTAGCGGGAGGGAGACCCAGTACTTC
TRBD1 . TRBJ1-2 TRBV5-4 CASSATGSNYGYTF TGTGCCAGCAGCGCGACAGGGTCGAACTATGGCTACACCTTC
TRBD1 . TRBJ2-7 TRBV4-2 CASSQDEGGIDEQYF TGTGCCAGCAGCCAAGATGAAGGGGGCATCGACGAGCAGTACTTC
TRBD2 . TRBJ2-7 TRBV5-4 CASSLRPGLAGNEQYF TGTGCCAGCAGCTTGAGACCGGGACTAGCGGGAAACGAGCAGTACTTC
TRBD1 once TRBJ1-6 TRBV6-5 CASSYLRDRGNSPLHF TGTGCCAGCAGTTACTTGCGGGACAGGGGTAATTCACCCCTCCACTTT
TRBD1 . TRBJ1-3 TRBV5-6 CASSSGQINTIYF TGTGCCAGCAGCTCGGGACAGATAAACACCATATATTTT
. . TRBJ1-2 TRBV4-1 CASSQENWGRGYGYTF TGCGCCAGCAGCCAGGAAAACTGGGGGAGGGGCTATGGCTACACCTTC
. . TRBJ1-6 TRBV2 CASSERSSYNSPLHF TGTGCCAGCAGTGAAAGGAGCTCCTATAATTCACCCCTCCACTTT
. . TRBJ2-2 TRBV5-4 CASSKGHSSSGELFF TGTGCCAGCAGCAAGGGACACAGCTCATCCGGGGAGCTGTTTTTT
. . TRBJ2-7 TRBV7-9 CASSPRGSYEQYF TGTGCCAGCAGCCCCCGAGGGAGCTACGAGCAGTACTTC
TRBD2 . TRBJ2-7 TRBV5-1 CATAAGGTPTYEQYF TGCGCCACCGCAGCGGGGGGTACCCCCACCTACGAGCAGTACTTC
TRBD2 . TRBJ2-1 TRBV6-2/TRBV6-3 CASSYPSAGVYNEQFF TGTGCCAGCAGTTACCCCTCGGCGGGAGTGTACAATGAGCAGTTCTTC
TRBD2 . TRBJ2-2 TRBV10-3 CAISESGATGGNTGELFF TGTGCCATCAGTGAGTCCGGAGCAACGGGGGGGAACACCGGGGAGCTGTTTTTT
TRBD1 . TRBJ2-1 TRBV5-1 CASSLGTGHDEQFF TGCGCCAGCAGCTTGGGGACAGGTCACGATGAGCAGTTCTTC
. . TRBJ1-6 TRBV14 CASSQIGNSPLHF TGTGCCAGCAGCCAAATCGGGAATTCACCCCTCCACTTT
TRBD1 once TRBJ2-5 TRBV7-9 CASSNGQGQETQYF TGTGCCAGCAGCAACGGACAGGGTCAAGAGACCCAGTACTTC
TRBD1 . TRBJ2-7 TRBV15 CATSGQGEASEQYF TGTGCCACCAGCGGGCAGGGGGAAGCTTCCGAGCAGTACTTC
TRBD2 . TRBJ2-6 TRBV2 CASGGDYSGANVLTF TGTGCCAGCGGGGGGGACTACTCTGGGGCCAACGTCCTGACTTTC
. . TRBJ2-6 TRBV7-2 CASSLGPSGANVLTF TGTGCCAGCAGCTTAGGTCCTTCTGGGGCCAACGTCCTGACTTTC
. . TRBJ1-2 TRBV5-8 CASSLFGGRGAPNYGYTF TGTGCCAGCAGCTTGTTCGGGGGTCGGGGGGCGCCTAACTATGGCTACACCTTC